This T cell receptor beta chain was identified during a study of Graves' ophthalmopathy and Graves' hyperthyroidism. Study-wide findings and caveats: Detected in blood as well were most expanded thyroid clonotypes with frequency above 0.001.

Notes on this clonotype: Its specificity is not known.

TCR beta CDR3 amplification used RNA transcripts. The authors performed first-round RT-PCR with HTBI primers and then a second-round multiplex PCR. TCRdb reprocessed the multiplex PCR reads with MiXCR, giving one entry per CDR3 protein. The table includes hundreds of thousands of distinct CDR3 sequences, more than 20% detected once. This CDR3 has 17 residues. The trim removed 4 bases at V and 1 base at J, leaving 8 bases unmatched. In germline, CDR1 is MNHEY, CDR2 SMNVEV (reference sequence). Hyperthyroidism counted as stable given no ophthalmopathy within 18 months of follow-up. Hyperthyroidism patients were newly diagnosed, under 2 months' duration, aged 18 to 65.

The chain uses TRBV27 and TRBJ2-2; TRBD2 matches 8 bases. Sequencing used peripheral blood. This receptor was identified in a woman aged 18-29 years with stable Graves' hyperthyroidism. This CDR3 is CASSSRGLVQNTGELFF. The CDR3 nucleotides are TGTGCCAGCAGTTCGCGGGGACTAGTACAGAACACCGGGGAGCTGTTTTTT.